The TCR beta chain under discussion was sequenced for a study of blood T cells in healthy people across ages. The study, taken as a whole, reports: Estimates based on one million T cells were treated as lower bounds.

For this clonotype: Its specificity is unknown.

CDR3 length: 16 amino acids. The V gene's germline CDR1 is SGHRS and CDR2 YFSETQ. A J-beta primer mix and a sample-barcoded 5' primer were used in a second PCR of about 7 to 12 cycles. MiXCR, run by TCRdb on the 5' RACE reads, gives a single entry per CDR3 protein. This table has 650,000 to 800,000 distinct CDR3 sequences, roughly half appearing once. All donors came from Russia, were Caucasian and healthy, and spanned ages roughly 6 to 100. Each sample had at least 6.5 million PBMCs isolated. Per individual sample, total RNA of at least 5 micrograms was extracted. The sequence derives from a woman over 75 in good health. The V and J genes are TRBV5-1 and TRBJ2-4, with TRBD2 identical over 8 bases. The DNA end is a closer match to TRBJ2-5, so the J assignment may be wrong. Sequenced sample: blood. CDR3 bases: TGCGCCAGCAGCGCCCAGTTAGCGGGGTTGCCAGAGACCCAGTACTTC. Residues: CASSAQLAGLPETQYF.